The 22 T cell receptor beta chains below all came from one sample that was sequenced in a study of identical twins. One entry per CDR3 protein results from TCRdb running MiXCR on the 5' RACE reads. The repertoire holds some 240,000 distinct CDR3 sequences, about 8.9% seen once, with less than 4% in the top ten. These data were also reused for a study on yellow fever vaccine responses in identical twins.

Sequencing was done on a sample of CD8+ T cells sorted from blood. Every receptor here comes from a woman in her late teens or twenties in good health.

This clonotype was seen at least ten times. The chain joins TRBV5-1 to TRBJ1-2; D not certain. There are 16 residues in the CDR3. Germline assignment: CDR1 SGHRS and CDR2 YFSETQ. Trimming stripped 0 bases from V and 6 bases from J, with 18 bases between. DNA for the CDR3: TGCGCCAGCAGCTTGGAAGCCATTGAATTAGGAAATGGCTACACCTTC. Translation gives CASSLEAIELGNGYTF.

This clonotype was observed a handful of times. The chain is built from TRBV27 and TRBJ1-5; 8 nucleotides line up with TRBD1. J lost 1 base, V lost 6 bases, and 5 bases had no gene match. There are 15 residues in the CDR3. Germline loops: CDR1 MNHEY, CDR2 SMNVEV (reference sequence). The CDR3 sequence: CASRNRGGSNQPQHF. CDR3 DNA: TGTGCCAGCAGGAACAGGGGGGGGAGCAATCAGCCCCAGCATTTT.

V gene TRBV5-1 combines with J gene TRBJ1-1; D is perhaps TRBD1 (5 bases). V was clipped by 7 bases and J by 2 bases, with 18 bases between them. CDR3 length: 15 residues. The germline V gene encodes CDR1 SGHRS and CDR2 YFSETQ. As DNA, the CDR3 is TGCGCCAGCTCTCCCAGACAGAACACTAACACTGAAGCTTTCTTT. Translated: CASSPRQNTNTEAFF.

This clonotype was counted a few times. CDR3 sequence reads: CASSPVPADPSYEQYF. The CDR3 coding sequence is TGCGCCAGCAGCCCAGTCCCGGCGGACCCCTCCTACGAGCAGTACTTC. The chain carries TRBV5-1 and TRBJ2-7; D unresolved. The germline V and J ends were trimmed by 4 bases and 0 bases, with 17 bases remaining between them. The CDR3 extends over 16 amino acids. Germline lookup yields CDR1 SGHRS and CDR2 YFSETQ. The full variable domain, rest sourced from reference TRBV5-1 and TRBJ2-7, is KAGVTQTPRYLIKTRGQQVTLSCSPISGHRSVSWYQQTPGQGLQFLFEYFSETQRNKGNFPGRFSGRQFSNSRSEMNVSTLELGDSALYLCASSPVPADPSYEQYFGPGTRLTVT.

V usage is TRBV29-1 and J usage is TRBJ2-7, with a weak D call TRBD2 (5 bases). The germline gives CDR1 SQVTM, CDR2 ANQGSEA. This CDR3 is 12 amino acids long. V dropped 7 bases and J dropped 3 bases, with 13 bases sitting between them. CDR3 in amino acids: CSAEDGNYEQYF. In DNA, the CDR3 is TGCAGCGCAGAGGACGGGAACTACGAGCAGTACTTC.

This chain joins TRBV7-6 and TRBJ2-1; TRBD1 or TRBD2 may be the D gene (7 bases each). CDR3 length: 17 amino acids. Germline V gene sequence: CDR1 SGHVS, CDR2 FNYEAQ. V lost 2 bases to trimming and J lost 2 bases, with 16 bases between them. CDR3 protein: CASSLSQGEGPYNEQFF. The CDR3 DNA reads TGTGCCAGCAGCTTAAGCCAGGGGGAGGGCCCCTACAATGAGCAGTTCTTC.

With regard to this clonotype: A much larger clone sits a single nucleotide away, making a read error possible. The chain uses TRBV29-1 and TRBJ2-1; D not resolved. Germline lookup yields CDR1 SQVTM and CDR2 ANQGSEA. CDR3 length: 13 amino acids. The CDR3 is CIVERVGANEQFF. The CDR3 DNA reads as TGCATCGTTGAAAGGGTAGGTGCCAATGAGCAGTTCTTC.

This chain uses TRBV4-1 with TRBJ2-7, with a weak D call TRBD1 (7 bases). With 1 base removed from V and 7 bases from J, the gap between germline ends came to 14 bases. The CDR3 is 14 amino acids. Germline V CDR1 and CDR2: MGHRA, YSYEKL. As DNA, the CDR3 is TGCGCCAGCAGCCAAGCGGAGGGGGCGAAGGAGCAGTACTTC. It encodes CASSQAEGAKEQYF.

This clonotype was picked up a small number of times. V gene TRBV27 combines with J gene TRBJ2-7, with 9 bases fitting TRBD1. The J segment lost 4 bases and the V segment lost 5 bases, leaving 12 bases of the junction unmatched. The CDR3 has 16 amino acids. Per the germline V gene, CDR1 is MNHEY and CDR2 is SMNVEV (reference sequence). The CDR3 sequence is CASSGPGQGDPYEQYF. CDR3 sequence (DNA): TGTGCCAGCAGTGGCCCGGGACAGGGTGACCCTTACGAGCAGTACTTC.

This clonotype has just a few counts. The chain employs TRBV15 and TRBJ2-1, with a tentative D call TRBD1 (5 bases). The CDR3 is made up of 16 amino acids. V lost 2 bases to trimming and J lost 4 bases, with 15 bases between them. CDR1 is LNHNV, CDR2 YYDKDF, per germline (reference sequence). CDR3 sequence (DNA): TGTGCCACCAGCAGAAAAGACAGCTTAGTTTACAATGAGCAGTTCTTC. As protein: CATSRKDSLVYNEQFF.

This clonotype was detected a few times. The chain's CDR3 is CSARGREEGNIQYF. The CDR3 DNA reads as TGCAGTGCTAGAGGCAGGGAAGAGGGAAACATTCAGTACTTC. The chain is built from TRBV20-1 and TRBJ2-4, with D perhaps being TRBD1 or TRBD2 (5 bases each). The germline gives CDR1 DFQATT, CDR2 SNEGSKA (reference sequence). The CDR3 covers 14 residues. V lost 1 base and J lost 6, with 13 bases in between.

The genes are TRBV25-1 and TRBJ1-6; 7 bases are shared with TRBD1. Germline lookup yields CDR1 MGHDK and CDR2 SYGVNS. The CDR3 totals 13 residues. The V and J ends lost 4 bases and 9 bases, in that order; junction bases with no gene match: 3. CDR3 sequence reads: CASSATGVSPLHF. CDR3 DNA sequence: TGTGCCAGCAGTGCCACAGGGGTTTCACCCCTCCACTTT.

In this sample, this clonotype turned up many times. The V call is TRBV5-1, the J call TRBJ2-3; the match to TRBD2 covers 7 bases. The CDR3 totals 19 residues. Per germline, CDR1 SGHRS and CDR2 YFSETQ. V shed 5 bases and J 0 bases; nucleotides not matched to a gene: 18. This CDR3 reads CASRRRTRDFKSSTDTQYF. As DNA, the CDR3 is TGCGCCAGCAGAAGGAGGACTAGGGACTTTAAATCTAGCACAGATACGCAGTATTTT.

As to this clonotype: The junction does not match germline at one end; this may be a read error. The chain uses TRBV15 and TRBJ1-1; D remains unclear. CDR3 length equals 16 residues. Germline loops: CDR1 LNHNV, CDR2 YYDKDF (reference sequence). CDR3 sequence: CATSRDPHGGPHTRSF. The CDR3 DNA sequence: TGTGCCACCAGCAGAGACCCCCACGGCGGGCCCCATACACGATCCTTT.

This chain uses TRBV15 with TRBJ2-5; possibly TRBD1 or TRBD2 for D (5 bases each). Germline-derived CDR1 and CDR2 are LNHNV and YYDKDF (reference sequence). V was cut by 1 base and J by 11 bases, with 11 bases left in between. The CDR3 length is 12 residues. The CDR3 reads CATSRAPGPQYF. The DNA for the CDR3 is TGTGCCACCAGCAGAGCCCCGGGACCTCAGTACTTC.

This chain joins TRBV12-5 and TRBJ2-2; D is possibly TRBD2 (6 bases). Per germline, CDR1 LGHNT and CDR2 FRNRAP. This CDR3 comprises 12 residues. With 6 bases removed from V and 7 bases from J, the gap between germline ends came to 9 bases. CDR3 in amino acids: CASGLGGGELFF. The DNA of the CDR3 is TGTGCTAGTGGCCTGGGGGGCGGGGAGCTGTTTTTT.

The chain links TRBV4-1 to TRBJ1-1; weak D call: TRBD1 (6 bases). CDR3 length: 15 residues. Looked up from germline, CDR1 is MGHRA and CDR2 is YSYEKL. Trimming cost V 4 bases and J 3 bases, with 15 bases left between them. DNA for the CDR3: TGCGCCAGCAGCCCGATAGGGGCAGGGGACACTGAAGCTTTCTTT. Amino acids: CASSPIGAGDTEAFF.

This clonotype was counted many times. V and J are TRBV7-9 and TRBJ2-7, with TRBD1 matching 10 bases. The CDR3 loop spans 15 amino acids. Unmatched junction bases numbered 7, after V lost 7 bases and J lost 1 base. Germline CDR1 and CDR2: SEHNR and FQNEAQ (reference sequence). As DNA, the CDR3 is TGTGCCAGCACCCACCGGGACAGGGGTTCCTACGAGCAGTACTTC. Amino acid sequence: CASTHRDRGSYEQYF. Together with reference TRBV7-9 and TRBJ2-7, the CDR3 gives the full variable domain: DTGVSQNPRHKITKRGQNVTFRCDPISEHNRLYWYRQTLGQGPEFLTYFQNEAQLEKSRLLSDRFSAERPKGSFSTLEIQRTEQGDSAMYLCASTHRDRGSYEQYFGPGTRLTVT.

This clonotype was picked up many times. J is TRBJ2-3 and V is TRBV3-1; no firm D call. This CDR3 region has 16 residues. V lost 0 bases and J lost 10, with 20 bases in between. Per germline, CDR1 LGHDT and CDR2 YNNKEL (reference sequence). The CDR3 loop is CASSQDLSSARYPQYF. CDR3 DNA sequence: TGTGCCAGCAGCCAAGATCTCAGCAGCGCCAGATATCCGCAGTATTTT.

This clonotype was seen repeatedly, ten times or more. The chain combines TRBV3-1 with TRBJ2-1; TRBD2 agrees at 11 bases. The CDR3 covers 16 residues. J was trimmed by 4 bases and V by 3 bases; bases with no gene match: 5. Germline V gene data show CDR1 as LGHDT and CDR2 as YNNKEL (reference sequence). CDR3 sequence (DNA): TGTGCCAGCAGCCACAGACTAGCGGGGAGATACAATGAGCAGTTCTTC. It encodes CASSHRLAGRYNEQFF.

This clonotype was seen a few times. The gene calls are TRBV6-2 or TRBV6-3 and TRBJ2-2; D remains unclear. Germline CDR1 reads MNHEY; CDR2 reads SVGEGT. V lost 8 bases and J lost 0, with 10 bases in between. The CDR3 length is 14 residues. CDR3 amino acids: CASGISTNTGELFF. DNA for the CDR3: TGTGCCAGCGGTATAAGCACGAACACCGGGGAGCTGTTTTTT.

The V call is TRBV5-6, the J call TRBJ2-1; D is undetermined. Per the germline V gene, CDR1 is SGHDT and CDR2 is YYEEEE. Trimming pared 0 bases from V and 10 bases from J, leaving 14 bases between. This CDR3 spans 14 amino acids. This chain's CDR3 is CASSLGSIRREQFF. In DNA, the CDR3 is TGTGCCAGCAGCTTGGGTTCCATCCGACGGGAGCAGTTCTTC.